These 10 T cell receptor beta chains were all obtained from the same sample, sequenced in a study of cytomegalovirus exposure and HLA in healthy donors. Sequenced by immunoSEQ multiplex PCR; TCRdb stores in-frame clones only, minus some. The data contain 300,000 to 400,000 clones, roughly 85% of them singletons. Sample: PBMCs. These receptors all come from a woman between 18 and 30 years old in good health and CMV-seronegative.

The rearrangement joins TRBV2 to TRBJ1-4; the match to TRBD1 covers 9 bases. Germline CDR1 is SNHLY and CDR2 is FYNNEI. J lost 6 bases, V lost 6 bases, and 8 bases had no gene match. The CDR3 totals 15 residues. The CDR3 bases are TGTGCCAGCAGGGGACAGGGAATTTTATATGAAAAACTGTTTTTT. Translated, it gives CASRGQGILYEKLFF. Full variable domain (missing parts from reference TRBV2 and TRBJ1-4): EPEVTQTPSHQVTQMGQEVILRCVPISNHLYFYWYRQILGQKVEFLVSFYNNEISEKSEIFDDQFSVERPDGSNFTLKIRSTKLEDSAMYFCASRGQGILYEKLFFGSGTQLSVL.

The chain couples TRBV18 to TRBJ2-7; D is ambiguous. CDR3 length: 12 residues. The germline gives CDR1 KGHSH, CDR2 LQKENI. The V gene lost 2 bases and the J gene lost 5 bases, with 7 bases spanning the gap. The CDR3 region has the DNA TGTGCCAGCTCACCATCACAGAACGAGCAGTACTTC. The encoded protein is CASSPSQNEQYF.

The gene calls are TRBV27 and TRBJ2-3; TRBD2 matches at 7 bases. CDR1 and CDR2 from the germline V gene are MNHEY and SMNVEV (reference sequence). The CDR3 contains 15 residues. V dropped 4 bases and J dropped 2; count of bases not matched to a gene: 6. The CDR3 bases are TGTGCCAGCAGTTCATCGGGGGGATTCACAGATACGCAGTATTTT. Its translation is CASSSSGGFTDTQYF.

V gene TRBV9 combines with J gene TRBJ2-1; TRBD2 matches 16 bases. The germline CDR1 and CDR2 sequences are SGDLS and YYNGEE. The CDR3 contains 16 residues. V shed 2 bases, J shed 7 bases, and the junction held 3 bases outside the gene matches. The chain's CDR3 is CASSVGGLAGGNEQFF. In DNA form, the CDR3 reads TGTGCCAGCAGCGTGGGGGGACTAGCGGGAGGGAATGAGCAGTTCTTC.

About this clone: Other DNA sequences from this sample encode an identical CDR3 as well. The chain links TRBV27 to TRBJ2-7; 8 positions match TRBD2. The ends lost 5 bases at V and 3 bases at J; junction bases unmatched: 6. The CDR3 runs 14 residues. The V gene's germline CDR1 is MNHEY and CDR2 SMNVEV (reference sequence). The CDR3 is CASSPTGGIYEQYF. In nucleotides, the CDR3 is TGTGCCAGCAGTCCCACGGGAGGGATCTACGAGCAGTACTTC.

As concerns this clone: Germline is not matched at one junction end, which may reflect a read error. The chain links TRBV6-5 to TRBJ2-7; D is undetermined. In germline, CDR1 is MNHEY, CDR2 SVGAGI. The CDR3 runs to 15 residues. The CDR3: CASRYLRDPSYEQYF. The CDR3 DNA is TGTGCCAGCCGTTATCTCCGCGATCCATCCTACGAGCAGTACTTC.

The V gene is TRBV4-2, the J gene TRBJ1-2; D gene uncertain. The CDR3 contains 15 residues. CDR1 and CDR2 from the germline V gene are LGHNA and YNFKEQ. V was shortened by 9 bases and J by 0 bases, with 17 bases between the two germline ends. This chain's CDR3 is CASRPSTDANYGYTF. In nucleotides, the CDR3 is TGTGCCAGTCGACCTTCAACAGACGCTAACTATGGCTACACCTTC.

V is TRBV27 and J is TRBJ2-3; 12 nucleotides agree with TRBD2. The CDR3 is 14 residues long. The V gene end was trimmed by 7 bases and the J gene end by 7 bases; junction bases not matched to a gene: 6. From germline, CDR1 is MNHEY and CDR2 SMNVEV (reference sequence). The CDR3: CASTPSGRGNTQYF. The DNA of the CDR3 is TGTGCCAGCACACCTAGCGGGAGGGGGAATACGCAGTATTTT.

The chain's CDR3 is CASSPQPTGPVGTEAFF. Written as DNA, the CDR3 is TGTGCCAGCAGCCCCCAACCGACAGGGCCAGTGGGCACTGAAGCTTTCTTT. This chain joins TRBV7-3 and TRBJ1-1; 7 positions match TRBD1. The CDR3 has 17 residues. Germline V gene data show CDR1 as SGHTA and CDR2 as FQGTGA. V shed 5 bases and J 4 bases; nucleotides not matched to a gene: 16.

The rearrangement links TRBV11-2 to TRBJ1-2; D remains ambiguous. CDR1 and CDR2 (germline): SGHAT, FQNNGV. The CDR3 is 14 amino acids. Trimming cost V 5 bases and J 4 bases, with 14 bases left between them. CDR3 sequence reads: CASSPTGDGYGYTF. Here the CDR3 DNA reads TGTGCCAGCAGCCCTACCGGAGATGGCTATGGCTACACCTTC.